What follows is one T cell receptor (beta chain) and its context. Its matching antigen is unknown. Germline CDR1 reads SEHNR; CDR2 reads FQNEAQ (reference sequence). This CDR3 region has 15 residues. V gave up 0 bases and J gave up 4 bases, with 10 bases separating them. The entry originates in a study of molecular identifiers for immune sequencing clone quantification. Study findings and constraints: It was shown that clones above 20 RNA copies held over 99% of effector molecules, but under 1% in naive cells.

Bulk TCR libraries were made with methods that had been previously described and with listed TCR primers. TCRdb passed the PCR reads through MiXCR, listing each CDR3 protein once. The table shows over 550,000 distinct CDR3 sequences, with around 25% occurring only once. What was sequenced was naive CD8+ T cells from blood, with Jurkat cell RNA spiked in. Subset indicated: FACS-sorted CD8+CD4-CCR7+CD45RA+ naive T cells. This receptor was identified in a human donor in good health. Some libraries in this study had Jurkat cell RNA spiked in. The V gene is TRBV7-9, the J gene TRBJ1-3; D unclear. DNA of the CDR3: TGTGCCAGCAGCTTAGCAAAAGGGATCGGAAACACCATATATTTT. Amino acids: CASSLAKGIGNTIYF.